Here is one T cell receptor beta chain with its context. The sample originates from a study of blood T cell repertoires in COVID-19. Trimming pared 5 bases from V and 0 bases from J, leaving 10 bases between. The CDR3 sequence is 14 residues long. Germline V gene sequence: CDR1 LNHDA, CDR2 SQIVND (reference sequence). Under the authors' procedure: The authors estimated nucleated cell counts from reference gene primer amplification. Profiled with immunoSEQ multiplex PCR; TCRdb holds only in-frame clones, not every one. That table gives V, J and clone size, and the DNA gave D and trimming. Here the sample spans almost 95,000 clones, roughly 84% being singletons.

Input material: peripheral blood. The chain employs TRBV19 and TRBJ1-1; a possible D gene is TRBD1 (6 bases). The sequence came from a man in his 60s with acute or convalescent COVID-19. The CDR3 spells CASSVGTLNTEAFF. As DNA, the CDR3 is TGTGCCAGTAGTGTCGGGACACTGAACACTGAAGCTTTCTTT.